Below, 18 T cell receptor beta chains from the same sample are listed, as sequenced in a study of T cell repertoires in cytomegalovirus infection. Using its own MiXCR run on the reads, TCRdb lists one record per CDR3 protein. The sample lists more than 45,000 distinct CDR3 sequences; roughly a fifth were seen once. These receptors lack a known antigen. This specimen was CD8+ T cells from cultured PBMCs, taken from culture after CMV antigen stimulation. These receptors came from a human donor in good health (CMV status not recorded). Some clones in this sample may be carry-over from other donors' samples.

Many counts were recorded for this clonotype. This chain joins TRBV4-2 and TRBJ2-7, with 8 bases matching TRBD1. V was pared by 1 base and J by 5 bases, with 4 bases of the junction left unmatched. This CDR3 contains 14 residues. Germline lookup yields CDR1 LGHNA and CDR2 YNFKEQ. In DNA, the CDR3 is TGTGCCAGCAGCCAAGGACAGGGGATAGACGAGCAGTACTTC. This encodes CASSQGQGIDEQYF.

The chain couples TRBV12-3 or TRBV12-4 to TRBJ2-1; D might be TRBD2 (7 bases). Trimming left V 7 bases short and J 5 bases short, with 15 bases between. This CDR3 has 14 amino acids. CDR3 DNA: TGTGCCAGCACCGGAGGGGGGGGTGACAATGAGCAGTTCTTC. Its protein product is CASTGGGGDNEQFF.

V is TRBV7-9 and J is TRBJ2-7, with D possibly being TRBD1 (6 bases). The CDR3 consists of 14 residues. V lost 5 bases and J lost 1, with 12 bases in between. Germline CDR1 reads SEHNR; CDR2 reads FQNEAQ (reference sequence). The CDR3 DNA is TGTGCCAGCAGCCAGGGACACCGGTCCTACGAGCAGTACTTC. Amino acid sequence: CASSQGHRSYEQYF. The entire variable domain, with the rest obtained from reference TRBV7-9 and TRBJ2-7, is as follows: DTGVSQNPRHKITKRGQNVTFRCDPISEHNRLYWYRQTLGQGPEFLTYFQNEAQLEKSRLLSDRFSAERPKGSFSTLEIQRTEQGDSAMYLCASSQGHRSYEQYFGPGTRLTVT.

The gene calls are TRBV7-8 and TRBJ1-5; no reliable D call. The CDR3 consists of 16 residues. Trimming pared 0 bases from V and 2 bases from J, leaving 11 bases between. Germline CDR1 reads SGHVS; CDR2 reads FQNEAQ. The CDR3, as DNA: TGTGCCAGCAGCTTAGCACAAATTACGGGCAATCAGCCCCAGCATTTT. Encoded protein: CASSLAQITGNQPQHF. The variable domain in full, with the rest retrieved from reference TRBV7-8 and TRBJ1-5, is GAGVSQSPRYKVAKRGQDVALRCDPISGHVSLFWYQQALGQGPEFLTYFQNEAQLDKSGLPSDRFFAERPEGSVSTLKIQRTQQEDSAVYLCASSLAQITGNQPQHFGDGTRLSIL.

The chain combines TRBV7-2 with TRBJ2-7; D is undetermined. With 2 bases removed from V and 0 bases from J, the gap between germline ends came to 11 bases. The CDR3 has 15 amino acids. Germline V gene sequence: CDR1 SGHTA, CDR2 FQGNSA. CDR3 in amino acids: CASSLRARSSYEQYF. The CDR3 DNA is TGTGCCAGCAGCTTACGGGCACGGAGCTCCTACGAGCAGTACTTC.

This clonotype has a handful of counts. The DNA for the CDR3 is TGTGCCAGCAGCTACACAGGGGGCGGCACTGAAGCTTTCTTT. Encoded protein: CASSYTGGGTEAFF. The J gene is TRBJ1-1, the V gene TRBV9, with TRBD1 matching 9 bases. The J segment lost 4 bases and the V segment lost 4 bases, leaving 5 bases of the junction unmatched. Germline V gene lookup returns CDR1 SGDLS and CDR2 YYNGEE. The CDR3 runs to 14 residues. Supplemented by reference TRBV9 and TRBJ1-1, the full variable domain reads DSGVTQTPKHLITATGQRVTLRCSPRSGDLSVYWYQQSLDQGLQFLIQYYNGEERAKGNILERFSAQQFPDLHSELNLSSLELGDSALYFCASSYTGGGTEAFFGQGTRLTVV.

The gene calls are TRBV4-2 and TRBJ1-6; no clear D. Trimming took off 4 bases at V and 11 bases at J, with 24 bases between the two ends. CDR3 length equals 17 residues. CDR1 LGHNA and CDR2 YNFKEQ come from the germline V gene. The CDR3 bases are TGTGCCAGCAGCCGACGATCGGATGCAGAGAGAGTCACACCCCTCCACTTT. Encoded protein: CASSRRSDAERVTPLHF.

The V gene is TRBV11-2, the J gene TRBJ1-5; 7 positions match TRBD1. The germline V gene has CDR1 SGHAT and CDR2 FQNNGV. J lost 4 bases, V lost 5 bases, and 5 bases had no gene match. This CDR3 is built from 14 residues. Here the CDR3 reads CASSIRGRNQPQHF. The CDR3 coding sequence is TGTGCCAGCAGCATCAGGGGGAGAAATCAGCCCCAGCATTTT.

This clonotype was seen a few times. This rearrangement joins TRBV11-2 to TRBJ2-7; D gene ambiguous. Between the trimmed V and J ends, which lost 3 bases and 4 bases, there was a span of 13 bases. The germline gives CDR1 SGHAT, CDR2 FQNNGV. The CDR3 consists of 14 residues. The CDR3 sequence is CASSFSGSPYEQYF. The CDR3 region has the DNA TGTGCCAGCAGCTTCAGTGGCTCCCCGTACGAGCAGTACTTC.

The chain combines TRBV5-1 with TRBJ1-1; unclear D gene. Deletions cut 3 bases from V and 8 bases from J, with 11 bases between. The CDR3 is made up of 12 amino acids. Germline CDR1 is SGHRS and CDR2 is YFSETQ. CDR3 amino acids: CASSSTSTEAFF. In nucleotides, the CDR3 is TGCGCCAGCAGCTCGACAAGTACGGAAGCTTTCTTT.

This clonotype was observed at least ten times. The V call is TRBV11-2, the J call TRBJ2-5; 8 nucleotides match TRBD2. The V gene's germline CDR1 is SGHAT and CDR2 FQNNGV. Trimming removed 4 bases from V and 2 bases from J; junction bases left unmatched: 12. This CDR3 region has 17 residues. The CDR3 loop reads CASSSFGLARAQETQYF. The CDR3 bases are TGTGCCAGCAGCTCCTTCGGACTAGCTCGGGCACAAGAGACCCAGTACTTC.

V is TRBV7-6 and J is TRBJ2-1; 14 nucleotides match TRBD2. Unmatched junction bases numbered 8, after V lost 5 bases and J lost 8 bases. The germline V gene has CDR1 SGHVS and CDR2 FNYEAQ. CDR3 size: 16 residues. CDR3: CASSAGTSGRLDEQFF. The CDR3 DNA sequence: TGTGCCAGCAGCGCCGGGACTAGCGGGAGATTGGATGAGCAGTTCTTC.

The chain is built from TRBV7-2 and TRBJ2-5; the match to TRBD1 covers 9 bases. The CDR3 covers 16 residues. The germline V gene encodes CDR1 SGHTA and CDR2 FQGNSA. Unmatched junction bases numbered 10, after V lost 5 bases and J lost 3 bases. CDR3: CASSRDHRDREETQYF. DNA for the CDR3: TGTGCCAGCAGCCGGGACCACCGGGACAGGGAAGAGACCCAGTACTTC.

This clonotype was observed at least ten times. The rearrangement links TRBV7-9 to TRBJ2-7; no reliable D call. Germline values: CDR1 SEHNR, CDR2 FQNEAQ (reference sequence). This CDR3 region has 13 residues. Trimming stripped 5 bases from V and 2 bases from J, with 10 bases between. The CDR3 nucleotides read TGTGCCAGCAGCCCCCCGGTTGCCTACGAGCAGTACTTC. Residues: CASSPPVAYEQYF.

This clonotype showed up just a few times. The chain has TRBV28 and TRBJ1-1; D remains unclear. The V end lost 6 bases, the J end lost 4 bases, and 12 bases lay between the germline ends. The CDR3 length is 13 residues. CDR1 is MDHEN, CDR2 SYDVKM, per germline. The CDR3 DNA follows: TGTGCCAGCAGCCCTGCGGGAGCCACTGAAGCTTTCTTT. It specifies CASSPAGATEAFF.

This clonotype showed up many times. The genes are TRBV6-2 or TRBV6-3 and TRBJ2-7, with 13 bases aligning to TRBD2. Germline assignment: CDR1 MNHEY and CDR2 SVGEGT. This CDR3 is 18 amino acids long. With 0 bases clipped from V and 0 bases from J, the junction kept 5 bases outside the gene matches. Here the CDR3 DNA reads TGTGCCAGCAGTTACTCAGCGACTAGCGGGGGGTTCTCCTACGAGCAGTACTTC. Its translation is CASSYSATSGGFSYEQYF.

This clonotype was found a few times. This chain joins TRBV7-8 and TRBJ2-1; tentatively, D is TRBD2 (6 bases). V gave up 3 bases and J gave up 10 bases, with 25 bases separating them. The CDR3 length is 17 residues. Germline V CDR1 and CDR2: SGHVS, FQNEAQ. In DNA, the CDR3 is TGTGCCAGCAGCTTGGGAGCGCGGGGCCCCGCTGAGGGGGAGCAGTTCTTC. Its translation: CASSLGARGPAEGEQFF.

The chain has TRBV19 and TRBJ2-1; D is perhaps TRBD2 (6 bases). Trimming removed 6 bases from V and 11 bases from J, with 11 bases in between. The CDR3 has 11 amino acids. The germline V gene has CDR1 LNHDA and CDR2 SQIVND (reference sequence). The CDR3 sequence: CASRGGTQQFF. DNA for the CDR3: TGTGCCAGTAGGGGCGGGACCCAGCAGTTCTTC.